A single sample gave rise to the 8 T cell receptor beta chains below, sequenced in a study of long-term antiretroviral therapy in people with HIV (dated by TCRdb to between 2021 and 2023). The immunoSEQ hsTCRB v3.0 assay was used at survey level resolution to sequence the TRB variable region. TCRdb re-hosts the immuneACCESS table, in-frame sequences only. Its copies lack some clones; in the studies checked, an unresolved V gene accounts for under half of them, and the cause for the rest is not known. The sample records about 39,000 clones, roughly nine tenths of which are singletons. The ten largest account for under 4.5% of the sample. The source was unsorted PBMCs, collected 1.2 years after starting antiretroviral therapy. These receptors originate from a woman aged 45 to 65 with HIV.

A few counts support this clone. The rearrangement links TRBV2 to TRBJ1-1, with 7 bases lining up with TRBD1. The CDR3 runs to 11 residues. In germline, CDR1 is SNHLY, CDR2 FYNNEI. V lost 7 bases and J lost 11; bases outside the gene matches: 7. DNA of the CDR3: TGTGCCAGCACCGTACAGGGGAGGGCTTTCTTT. Its protein is CASTVQGRAFF. Together with reference TRBV2 and TRBJ1-1, the CDR3 gives the full variable domain: EPEVTQTPSHQVTQMGQEVILRCVPISNHLYFYWYRQILGQKVEFLVSFYNNEISEKSEIFDDQFSVERPDGSNFTLKIRSTKLEDSAMYFCASTVQGRAFFGQGTRLTVV.

This clone was detected only a few times. The chain links TRBV7-3 to TRBJ1-1; D unresolved. The CDR3 has 13 amino acids. Per germline, CDR1 SGHTA and CDR2 FQGTGA. The V end lost 4 bases, the J end lost 1 base, and 7 bases lay between the germline ends. The CDR3 loop reads CASSYTENTEAFF. DNA for the CDR3: TGTGCCAGCAGCTATACAGAGAACACTGAAGCTTTCTTT.

This chain uses TRBV5-5 with TRBJ1-5; no reliable D call. The CDR3 totals 14 residues. The V end lost 0 bases, the J end lost 1 base, and 5 bases lay between the germline ends. Germline CDR1 SGHKS, CDR2 YYEKEE (reference sequence). CDR3 coding DNA: TGTGCCAGCAGCTTGGACCAGAGCAATCAGCCCCAGCATTTT. Amino acid sequence: CASSLDQSNQPQHF.

V usage is TRBV6-1 and J usage is TRBJ2-6; 7 nucleotides match TRBD1. After removal of 1 base from V and 1 base from J, the junction contained 4 bases not matched to a gene. The CDR3 is 17 amino acids. CDR1 and CDR2 (germline): MNHNS, SASEGT. CDR3 residues: CASSEGVRGSGANVLTF. Here the CDR3 DNA reads TGTGCCAGCAGTGAAGGCGTCAGGGGGTCTGGGGCCAACGTCCTGACTTTC.

Notes on this clone: A read error may account for a junction end that differs from germline. The genes are TRBV30 and TRBJ1-2, with D perhaps matching TRBD1 (5 bases). The germline gives CDR1 GTSNPN, CDR2 SVGIG (reference sequence). The CDR3 totals 12 residues. For the CDR3, the DNA is TGCACCCAGGGCCCCCCTAACTATGGCTACACCTTC. It codes for CTQGPPNYGYTF.

In nucleotides, the CDR3 is TGTGCCAGCAGCTTAAACCCCGGACAGGGAAATTCACCCCTCCACTTT. Its protein product is CASSLNPGQGNSPLHF. The V and J genes are TRBV11-2 and TRBJ1-6, with 8 positions matching TRBD1. The CDR3 length is 16 residues. The J segment lost 7 bases and the V segment lost 2 bases, leaving 7 bases of the junction unmatched. Germline V CDR1 and CDR2: SGHAT, FQNNGV.

The V call is TRBV6-6, the J call TRBJ1-3, with 7 bases identical to TRBD1. The germline V gene has CDR1 MNHNY and CDR2 SVGAGI (reference sequence). The CDR3 consists of 16 residues. Unmatched junction bases numbered 7, after V lost 5 bases and J lost 0 bases. The CDR3 coding sequence is TGTGCCAGCAGTGGGACAGAAACCTTCTCTGGAAACACCATATATTTT. Protein sequence: CASSGTETFSGNTIYF.

V usage is TRBV4-3 and J usage is TRBJ2-2; unclear D gene. Germline values: CDR1 LGHNA, CDR2 YSLEER. With 0 bases removed from V and 6 bases from J, the gap between germline ends came to 8 bases. There are 14 residues in the CDR3. The CDR3 nucleotides are TGCGCCAGCAGCCAAGATTTTAGGGCCGGGGAGCTGTTTTTT. Its translation: CASSQDFRAGELFF.